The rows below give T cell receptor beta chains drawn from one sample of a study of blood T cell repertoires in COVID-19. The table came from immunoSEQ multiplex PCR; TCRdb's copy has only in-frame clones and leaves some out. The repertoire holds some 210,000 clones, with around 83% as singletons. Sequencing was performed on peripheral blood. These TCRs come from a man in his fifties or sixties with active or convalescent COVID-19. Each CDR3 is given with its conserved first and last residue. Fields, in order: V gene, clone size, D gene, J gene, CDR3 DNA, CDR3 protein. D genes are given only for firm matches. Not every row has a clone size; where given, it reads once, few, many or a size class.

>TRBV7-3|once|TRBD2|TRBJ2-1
TGTGCCAGCAGCTTAAGGGGGGCTAGCGGGACCCCAGGTGAGCAGTTCTTC
CASSLRGASGTPGEQFF
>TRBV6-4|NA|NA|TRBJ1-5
TGTGCCAGCAGTGACTCGGCGGGGAGAATTAATCAGCCCCAGCATTTT
CASSDSAGRINQPQHF
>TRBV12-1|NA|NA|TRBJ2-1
TGTGCCAGCAGCTTCCTCCGGGACATTATCCCTGAGCAGTTCTTC
CASSFLRDIIPEQFF
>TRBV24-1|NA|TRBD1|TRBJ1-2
TGTGCCACCAGTGACCCAGGACAGGGACTGGGGGGCTACACCTTC
CATSDPGQGLGGYTF
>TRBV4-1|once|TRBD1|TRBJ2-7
TGCGCCAGCAGCCAAGAAGGACAGGGATGGTACGAGCAGTACTTC
CASSQEGQGWYEQYF
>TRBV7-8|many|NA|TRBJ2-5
TGTGCCAGCAGCCAAGACAGCGCCTGGGGGACCCAGTACTTC
CASSQDSAWGTQYF
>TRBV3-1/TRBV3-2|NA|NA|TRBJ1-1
TGTGCCAGCAGCCAGAAGACAGCGAACACTGAAGCTTTCTTT
CASSQKTANTEAFF
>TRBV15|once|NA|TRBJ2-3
TGTGCCACCAGCAGGGGTTTAGGCGGGGAGACCACAGATACGCAGTATTTT
CATSRGLGGETTDTQYF
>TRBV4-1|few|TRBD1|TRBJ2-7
TGCGCCAGCAGCCAAGATTTTACGGGACAGGGGGTGGTCTACGAGCAGTACTTC
CASSQDFTGQGVVYEQYF
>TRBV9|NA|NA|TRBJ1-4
TGTGCCAGCAGCCCCAACCCCCGCACGGGTGAAAAACTGTTTTTT
CASSPNPRTGEKLFF
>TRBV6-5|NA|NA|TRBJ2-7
TGTGCCAGCAGTACCCCGGGAACATACGAGCAGTACTTC
CASSTPGTYEQYF
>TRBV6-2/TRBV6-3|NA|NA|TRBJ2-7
TGTGCCAGCAGTTACAACAATGGGCAGTCGAATTTCGAGCAGTACTTC
CASSYNNGQSNFEQYF
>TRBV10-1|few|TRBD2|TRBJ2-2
TGCGCCAGCAGGACTAGCGGGCTTGGGAACACCGGGGAGCTGTTTTTT
CASRTSGLGNTGELFF
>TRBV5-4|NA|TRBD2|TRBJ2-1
TGTGCCAGCAGCTCGCGGACTAGCCCAAAGGGCCATGAGCAGTTCTTC
CASSSRTSPKGHEQFF
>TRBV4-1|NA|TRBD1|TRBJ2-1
TGCGCCAGCAGCCCCGGGACAGCTATTTACAATGAGCAGTTCTTC
CASSPGTAIYNEQFF
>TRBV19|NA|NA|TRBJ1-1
TGTGCCAGTAGTATTCGCCGACAGATACCGACATCGCGAGCTTTCTTT
CASSIRRQIPTSRAFF
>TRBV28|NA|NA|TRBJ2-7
TGTGCCAGCAGGTTACCTACTGTTCCTGCCTACGAGCAGTACTTC
CASRLPTVPAYEQYF
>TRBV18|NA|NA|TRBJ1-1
TGTGCCAGTACCACCCGTCAGGGGCCCCGATTCGGCACTGAAGCTTTCTTT
CASTTRQGPRFGTEAFF
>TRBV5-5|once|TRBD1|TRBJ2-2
TGTGCCAGCAGCTCCGTTACAGGGGACACCGGGGAGCTGTTTTTT
CASSSVTGDTGELFF
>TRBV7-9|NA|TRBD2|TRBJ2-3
TGTGCCAGCAGCCTAACCACTAGCGGGAAAACAGATACGCAGTATTTT
CASSLTTSGKTDTQYF
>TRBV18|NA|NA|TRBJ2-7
TGTGCCAGCTCACCGGGCCACGAGCAGTACTTC
CASSPGHEQYF
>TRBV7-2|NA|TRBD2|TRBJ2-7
TGTGCCAGCAGCTTAGGAGGTAGCGGGAGAGCCTACGAGCAGTACTTC
CASSLGGSGRAYEQYF
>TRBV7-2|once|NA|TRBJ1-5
TGTGCCAGCAGCTTTCGAAGGGGTAGCAATCAGCCCCAGCATTTT
CASSFRRGSNQPQHF
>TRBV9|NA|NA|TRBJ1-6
TGTGCCAGCAGCGTTGGACTCATGTTATCGGATTCACCCCTCCACTTT
CASSVGLMLSDSPLHF
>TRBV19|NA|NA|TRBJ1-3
TGTGCCAGTAGCATAAACTCAGGGCTCTCTGGAAACACCATATATTTT
CASSINSGLSGNTIYF
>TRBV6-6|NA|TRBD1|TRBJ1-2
TGTGCCAGCAGTTTGCCGACAGGGGGAGGTGGCTACACCTTC
CASSLPTGGGGYTF
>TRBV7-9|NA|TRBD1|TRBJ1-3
TGTGCCAGCAGCCCCCCGGGACAGGGAACCGGAAACACCATATATTTT
CASSPPGQGTGNTIYF
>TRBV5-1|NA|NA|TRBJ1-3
TGCGCCAGCAGCCCTGAAGCGGGTAGCTCTGGAAACACCATATATTTT
CASSPEAGSSGNTIYF
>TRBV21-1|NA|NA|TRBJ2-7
TGTGCCAGCAGCAAAGGAAAATGGGACAGGAGAGGCTACGAGCAGTACTTC
CASSKGKWDRRGYEQYF
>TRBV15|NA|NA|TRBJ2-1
TGTGCCACCAGCAGAGGGGGCGACCGCTCCTACAATGAGCAGTTCTTC
CATSRGGDRSYNEQFF
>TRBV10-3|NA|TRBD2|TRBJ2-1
TGTGCCATACGCGCCGGGGCGGGAGAAAGTTCCAATGAGCAGTTCTTC
CAIRAGAGESSNEQFF
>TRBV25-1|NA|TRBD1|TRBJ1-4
TGTGCCAGCAGTGACCAAGTTTCAGGGGGAGAGAATGAAAAACTGTTTTTT
CASSDQVSGGENEKLFF
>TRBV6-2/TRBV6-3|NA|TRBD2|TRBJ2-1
TGTGCCAGCAGTTACCCCCTGGCGGGGGGACACCGGGAGCAGTTCTTC
CASSYPLAGGHREQFF
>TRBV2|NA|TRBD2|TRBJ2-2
TGTGCCAGCAGTGTCCCCTCCACTAGCGGGGATCCCGCCAGCGGGGAGCTGTTTTTT
CASSVPSTSGDPASGELFF
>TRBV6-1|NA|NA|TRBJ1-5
TGTGCCAGCAGTGAGCAGGGTGAAGGGCAGCCCCAGCATTTT
CASSEQGEGQPQHF
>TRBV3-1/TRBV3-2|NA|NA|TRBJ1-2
TGTGCCAGCAGCCAAGTTCGTTCGGTCTATGGCTACACCTTC
CASSQVRSVYGYTF
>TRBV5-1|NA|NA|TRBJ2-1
TGCGCCAGCAGCATCGGACACACTGGCAATGAGCAGTTCTTC
CASSIGHTGNEQFF
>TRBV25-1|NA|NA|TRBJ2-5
TGTGCCAGCAGTGACCCCCGGGGGAGGCAAGAGACCCAGTACTTC
CASSDPRGRQETQYF
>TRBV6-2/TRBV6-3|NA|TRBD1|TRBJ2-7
TGTGCCAGCAGTTACTCCGAACAGGGGGCAGACTACGAGCAGTACTTC
CASSYSEQGADYEQYF
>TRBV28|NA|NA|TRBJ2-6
TGTGCCAGCAGTCGAACTACAGGGTCCGGGGCCAACGTCCTGACTTTC
CASSRTTGSGANVLTF
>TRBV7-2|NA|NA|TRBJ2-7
TGTGCCAGCAGCTTAGTCCCTGGGAGCTACGAGCAGTACTTC
CASSLVPGSYEQYF
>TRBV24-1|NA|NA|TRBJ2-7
TGTGCCACCAGTGATTTCGGCTACGAGCAGTACTTC
CATSDFGYEQYF
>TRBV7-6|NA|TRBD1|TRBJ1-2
TGTGCCAGCAGCCCAAGTCGACAGGGCTCCTTCACCTTC
CASSPSRQGSFTF
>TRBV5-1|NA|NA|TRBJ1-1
TGCGCCAGCACCACCGGCACAGTGAACACTGAAGCTTTCTTT
CASTTGTVNTEAFF
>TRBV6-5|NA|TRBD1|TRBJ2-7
TGTGCCAGCACTGGGACAGGGTACCACGAGCAGTACTTC
CASTGTGYHEQYF
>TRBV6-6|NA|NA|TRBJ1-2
TGTGCCAGCAGTACCCAGGGAACCTATGGCTACACCTTC
CASSTQGTYGYTF
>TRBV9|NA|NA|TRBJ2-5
TGTGCCAGCAGCGTAGGCACCAGGGTGGAGACCCAGTACTTC
CASSVGTRVETQYF
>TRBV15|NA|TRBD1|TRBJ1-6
TGTGCCACCAGCCGCATCAGGGGGCAAAGACTCCACTTT
CATSRIRGQRLHF
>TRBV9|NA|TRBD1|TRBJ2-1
TGTGCCAGCAGCTGGGGACAGGGGACCTCCTCCTACAATGAGCAGTTCTTC
CASSWGQGTSSYNEQFF
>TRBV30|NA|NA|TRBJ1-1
TGTGCCTGGAGTGTACGGTGGACTGAAGCTTTCTTT
CAWSVRWTEAFF
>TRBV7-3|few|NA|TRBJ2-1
TGTGCCAGCAGCTACCTAGCTGGAGTTTCCAATGAGCAGTTCTTC
CASSYLAGVSNEQFF
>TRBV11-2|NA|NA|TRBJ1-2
TGTGCCAGCAGCTCCGGACTTCTCTATGGCTACACCTTC
CASSSGLLYGYTF
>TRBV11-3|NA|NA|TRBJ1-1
TGTGCCAGCAGCTTAGGGAGGAACACTGAAGCTTTCTTT
CASSLGRNTEAFF
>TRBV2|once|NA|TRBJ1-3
TGTGCCAGCAGTCTCCGACAGCAGTCTGGAAACACCATATATTTT
CASSLRQQSGNTIYF
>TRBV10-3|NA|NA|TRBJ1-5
TGTGCCATCAGTGGGGAGGGCAATCAGCCCCAGCATTTT
CAISGEGNQPQHF
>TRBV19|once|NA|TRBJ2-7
TGTGCCAGTAGTACCTCTACAGGATACCCCGAGCAGTACTTC
CASSTSTGYPEQYF
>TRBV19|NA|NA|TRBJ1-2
TGTGCCAGTAGTTCCGGGACACTTGGGGTCTATGGCTACACCTTC
CASSSGTLGVYGYTF
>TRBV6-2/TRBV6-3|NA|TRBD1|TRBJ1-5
TGTGCCAGCAGTTACGCGACAGGGGGCGGTGATCAGCCCCAGCATTTT
CASSYATGGGDQPQHF
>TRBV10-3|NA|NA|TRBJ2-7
TGTGCCATCAGTGAGTCAGGGGACGAGCAGTACTTC
CAISESGDEQYF